A single sample is the source of the 15 T cell receptor beta chains below, sequenced in a study of beta chain features in type 1 diabetes. Sequencing targeted expressed TCRB transcripts, as all isolated RNA had been reverse transcribed. Here immunoSEQ multiplex PCR was the method, and the copy in TCRdb shows in-frame clones only, minus some. Here the sample spans under 350,000 clones, more than 13% being singletons. The study, taken as a whole, reports: Patients with Type 1 diabetes showed moderately but significantly shorter TCRB CDR3s in all four CD4+ subsets.

No antigen has been identified for these receptors. Sample: naive CD4+ T cells from blood. Receptor source: a man aged 30-40 years with type 1 diabetes.

The CDR3 coding sequence is TGTGCCAGCAGTTTATCGGCGAGCGGGGAGACCTACGAGCAGTACTTC. Amino acids: CASSLSASGETYEQYF. The genes are TRBV28 and TRBJ2-7, with TRBD2 matching over 7 bases. Germline CDR1 MDHEN, CDR2 SYDVKM. This CDR3 is built from 16 residues. Trimming took 1 base from V and 2 from J; bases not matched to a gene: 8.

This chain connects TRBV2 to TRBJ1-5; 9 nucleotides line up with TRBD1. After removal of 6 bases from V and 4 bases from J, the junction contained 4 bases not matched to a gene. The germline CDR1 and CDR2 sequences are SNHLY and FYNNEI. The CDR3 loop spans 14 amino acids. CDR3 DNA: TGTGCCAGCAGCACCGGGACAGGGAATCAGCCCCAGCATTTT. Its protein is CASSTGTGNQPQHF.

The chain is built from TRBV27 and TRBJ2-4; 7 bases fit TRBD2. V lost 6 bases and J lost 5; bases outside the gene matches: 13. Germline assignment: CDR1 MNHEY and CDR2 SMNVEV (reference sequence). The CDR3 loop spans 16 amino acids. The CDR3 coding sequence is TGTGCCAGCAGCCTCGGACTAGTCGGCAGTCAAAACATTCAGTACTTC. Encoded protein: CASSLGLVGSQNIQYF.

Written as DNA, the CDR3 is TGCGCCAGCAGGGAGCGGCAAGAGACCCAGTACTTC. It codes for CASRERQETQYF. The rearrangement joins TRBV5-1 to TRBJ2-5; tentative D call: TRBD2 (5 bases). CDR3 length equals 12 residues. Germline V gene lookup returns CDR1 SGHRS and CDR2 YFSETQ. Trimming shortened V by 5 bases and J by 2 bases, and 7 bases separated the two germline ends.

The genes are TRBV7-8 and TRBJ2-1; D unresolved. V lost 3 bases to trimming and J lost 8 bases, with 11 bases between them. This CDR3 is built from 13 residues. Looked up from germline, CDR1 is SGHVS and CDR2 is FQNEAQ. CDR3 coding DNA: TGTGCCAGCAGCTTCAGACTTGAGCATGAGCAGTTCTTC. It specifies CASSFRLEHEQFF.

This clone was observed a single time. The chain uses TRBV18 and TRBJ1-5, with a possible D match to TRBD1 (6 bases). In germline, CDR1 is KGHSH, CDR2 LQKENI. The CDR3 length is 15 residues. Trimming took 3 bases from V and 3 from J, leaving 12 bases between them. The CDR3 DNA reads TGTGCCAGCTCACCTTACAGGGACAACAATCAGCCCCAGCATTTT. Translation: CASSPYRDNNQPQHF.

This clone showed up just a few times. The V and J genes are TRBV10-2 and TRBJ2-1, with 8 bases lining up with TRBD1. The CDR3 runs to 15 residues. V trimming: 3 bases; J trimming: 8 bases; junction bases outside the gene matches: 9. CDR1 is WSHSY, CDR2 SAAADI, per germline. CDR3 amino acids: CASSDPGGLGDEQFF. The DNA of the CDR3 is TGCGCCAGCAGTGATCCAGGGGGCTTAGGGGATGAGCAGTTCTTC.

This clone has only a few counts. This chain joins TRBV5-1 and TRBJ2-2; no definite D call. V was clipped by 4 bases and J by 5 bases, with 9 bases between them. The germline V gene has CDR1 SGHRS and CDR2 YFSETQ. The CDR3 spans 13 residues. CDR3 sequence reads: CASSLPVTGELFF. For the CDR3, the DNA is TGCGCCAGCAGCCTGCCAGTAACCGGGGAGCTGTTTTTT.

This clone was recorded a few times. This rearrangement joins TRBV5-4 to TRBJ2-5, with 7 positions matching TRBD1. This CDR3 has 13 residues. V lost 2 bases, J lost 7 bases, and 5 bases stayed unmatched. Germline V gives CDR1 SGHNT, CDR2 YYREEE (reference sequence). CDR3 residues: CASSFDRVGTQYF. Written as DNA, the CDR3 is TGTGCCAGCAGCTTCGACAGGGTGGGGACCCAGTACTTC.

This clone was detected only a few times. The chain uses TRBV29-1 and TRBJ2-7, with TRBD2 identical over 7 bases. CDR1 SQVTM and CDR2 ANQGSEA come from the germline V gene. Losses at the gene ends were 5 bases for V and 1 base for J; bases not matched to a gene: 5. There are 13 residues in the CDR3. CDR3 loop: CSVSGGRSYEQYF. CDR3 nucleotides: TGCAGCGTTTCGGGAGGCAGATCCTACGAGCAGTACTTC.

The chain has TRBV7-9 and TRBJ1-3; the D is unclear. CDR3 length: 14 residues. In germline, CDR1 is SEHNR, CDR2 FQNEAQ (reference sequence). V was cut by 6 bases and J by 0 bases, with 9 bases left in between. CDR3 DNA sequence: TGTGCCAGCAGTTACGGGAGCTCTGGAAACACCATATATTTT. As protein: CASSYGSSGNTIYF.

The sample holds a few counts of this clone. The chain has TRBV2 and TRBJ2-3, with TRBD1 identical over 9 bases. Per germline, CDR1 SNHLY and CDR2 FYNNEI. CDR3 length: 14 amino acids. Germline trimming cut 4 bases from V and 5 bases from J; bases unmatched to any gene: 4. The CDR3: CASSGWTGEDTQYF. The CDR3 DNA reads TGTGCCAGCAGTGGGTGGACAGGGGAAGATACGCAGTATTTT.

The CDR3 DNA reads as TGTGCCAGCAGCCGGGACAGGGGCGAGGGTAACTATGGCTACACCTTC. Translated, it gives CASSRDRGEGNYGYTF. The chain combines TRBV13 with TRBJ1-2; the match to TRBD1 covers 10 bases. The V segment lost 5 bases and the J segment 1 base; nucleotides outside the gene matches: 7. The germline CDR1 and CDR2 sequences are PRHDT and FYEKMQ (reference sequence). This CDR3 region has 16 residues.

The chain couples TRBV5-1 to TRBJ2-7; no clear D gene. The CDR3 is 14 residues long. The germline V gene has CDR1 SGHRS and CDR2 YFSETQ. Trimming cost V 0 bases and J 3 bases, with 10 bases left between them. CDR3 sequence: CASSLEVRNYEQYF. Here the CDR3 DNA reads TGCGCCAGCAGCTTGGAGGTGCGGAACTACGAGCAGTACTTC.

In its sample, this clone was seen a few times. The gene calls are TRBV5-4 and TRBJ2-2, with 7 bases identical to TRBD1. The V gene's germline CDR1 is SGHNT and CDR2 YYREEE (reference sequence). Germline trimming cut 4 bases from V and 1 base from J; bases unmatched to any gene: 7. The length of the CDR3 is 16 residues. The CDR3 protein is CASSIPGQRNTGELFF. DNA of the CDR3: TGTGCCAGCAGCATTCCGGGACAGAGGAACACCGGGGAGCTGTTTTTT.